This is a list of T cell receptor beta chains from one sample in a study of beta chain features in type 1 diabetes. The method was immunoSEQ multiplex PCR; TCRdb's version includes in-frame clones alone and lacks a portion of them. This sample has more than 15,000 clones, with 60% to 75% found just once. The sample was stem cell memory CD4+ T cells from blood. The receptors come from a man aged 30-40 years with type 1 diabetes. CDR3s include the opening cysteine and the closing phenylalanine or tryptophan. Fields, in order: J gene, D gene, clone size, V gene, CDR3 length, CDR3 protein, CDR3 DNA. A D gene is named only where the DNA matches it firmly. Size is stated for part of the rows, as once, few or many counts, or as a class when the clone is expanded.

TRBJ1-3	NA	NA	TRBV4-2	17	CASSQVTATSSGNTIYF	TGTGCCAGCAGCCAGGTGACAGCAACTTCCTCTGGAAACACCATATATTTT
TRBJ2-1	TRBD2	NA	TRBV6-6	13	CASRSGTRDEQFF	TGTGCCAGCAGGTCCGGGACTAGAGATGAGCAGTTCTTC
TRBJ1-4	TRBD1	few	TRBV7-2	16	CASSPGTGGFGEKLFF	TGTGCCAGCAGCCCCGGGACAGGGGGCTTTGGGGAAAAACTGTTTTTT
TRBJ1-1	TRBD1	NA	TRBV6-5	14	CASSPGGGVTEAFF	TGTGCCAGCAGTCCAGGGGGAGGTGTCACTGAAGCTTTCTTT
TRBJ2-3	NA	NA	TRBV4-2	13	CASSQPVQDTQYF	TGTGCCAGCAGCCAGCCTGTACAAGATACGCAGTATTTT
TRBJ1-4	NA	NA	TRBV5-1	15	CASSHAGQMNEKLFF	TGCGCCAGCAGCCACGCCGGACAGATGAATGAAAAACTGTTTTTT
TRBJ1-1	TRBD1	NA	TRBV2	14	CARRSSGGRTEAFF	TGTGCCAGGAGGTCCTCAGGGGGCAGGACTGAAGCTTTCTTT
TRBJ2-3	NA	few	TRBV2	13	CASNGGNTDTQYF	TGTGCCAGCAACGGGGGTAACACAGATACGCAGTATTTT
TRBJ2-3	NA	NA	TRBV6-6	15	CASIYRALLADTQYF	TGTGCCAGCATCTACAGGGCTCTTTTGGCAGATACGCAGTATTTT
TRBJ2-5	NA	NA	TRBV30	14	CAWSVSAGGETQYF	TGTGCCTGGAGTGTGAGCGCCGGGGGAGAGACCCAGTACTTC
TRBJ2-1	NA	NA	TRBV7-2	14	CASSLGGRAHEQFF	TGTGCCAGCAGCTTAGGGGGCCGAGCGCATGAGCAGTTCTTC
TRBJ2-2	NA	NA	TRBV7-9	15	CASSLLSANTGELFF	TGTGCCAGCAGCTTACTCAGCGCGAACACCGGGGAGCTGTTTTTT
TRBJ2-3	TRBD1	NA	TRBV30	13	CAWGTGGVDTQYF	TGTGCCTGGGGGACAGGGGGCGTAGATACGCAGTATTTT
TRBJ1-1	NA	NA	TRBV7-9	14	CASSLGRSEGSAFF	TGTGCCAGCAGCTTGGGCAGATCGGAGGGTTCGGCTTTCTTT
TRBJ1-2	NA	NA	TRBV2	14	CASRKMTEGYGYTF	TGTGCCAGCAGGAAGATGACAGAAGGCTATGGCTACACCTTC
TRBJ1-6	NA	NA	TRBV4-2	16	CASSLDRYSYNSPLHF	TGTGCCAGCAGCCTCGACAGATATTCCTATAATTCACCCCTCCACTTT
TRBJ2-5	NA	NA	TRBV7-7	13	CASSLYYQETQYF	TGTGCTAGCAGCTTATACTACCAAGAGACCCAGTACTTC